The 2 T cell receptor beta chains listed next were all sequenced from one sample in a study of T cells in narcolepsy. Sequenced by immunoSEQ multiplex PCR; TCRdb stores in-frame clones only, minus some. The sample lists 18,000 or so clones, around 86% seen once, with approximately 0.7% in the top ten. The sequenced material came from memory (CD45RA-) CD4+ T cells from blood. These receptors all stem from a human donor in good health.

The DNA of the CDR3 is TGTGCCTGGAGTTCAGGGGGACTGGTCTACGAGCAGTACTTC. Translated: CAWSSGGLVYEQYF. This sequence joins TRBV30 and TRBJ2-7, with a tentative D call TRBD1 (7 bases). CDR1 GTSNPN and CDR2 SVGIG come from the germline V gene (reference sequence). CDR3 size: 14 residues. Between the trimmed V and J ends, which lost 2 bases and 3 bases, there was a span of 14 bases. The variable domain in full, with the rest retrieved from reference TRBV30 and TRBJ2-7, is SQTIHQWPATLVQPVGSPLSLECTVEGTSNPNLYWYRQAAGRGLQLLFYSVGIGQISSEVPQNLSASRPQDRQFILSSKKLLLSDSGFYLCAWSSGGLVYEQYFGPGTRLTVT.

This chain joins TRBV5-6 and TRBJ1-3; D gene unclear. The V end lost 4 bases, the J end lost 4 bases, and 12 bases lay between the germline ends. Germline assignment: CDR1 SGHDT and CDR2 YYEEEE. The CDR3 is 14 amino acids. Written as DNA, the CDR3 is TGTGCCAGCAGCCGGCCGGGCTTCGGAAACACCATATATTTT. Amino acids: CASSRPGFGNTIYF.